The 3 T cell receptor beta chains given below trace back to one sample, sequenced in a study of blood T cell repertoires in COVID-19. Profiling relied on immunoSEQ multiplex PCR, and the TCRdb table lists in-frame clones only, not all of them. Here the sample spans 200,000 to 250,000 clones, about nine tenths being singletons. Sequencing input: peripheral blood. The receptors were sampled from a man in his 60s who had recovered from COVID-19.

Here the CDR3 DNA reads TGTGCCAGCAGTTTCCTAGCGGGAGTCACCGGGGAGCTGTTTTTT. As protein: CASSFLAGVTGELFF. The chain recombines TRBV6-2 or TRBV6-3 with TRBJ2-2; TRBD2 matches 10 bases. The germline gives CDR1 MNHEY, CDR2 SVGEGT. The CDR3 is 15 amino acids. Losses at the gene ends were 4 bases for V and 4 bases for J; bases not matched to a gene: 3.

The sample holds a few counts of this clone. V and J are TRBV5-4 and TRBJ2-5; 10 nucleotides align to TRBD1. Germline values: CDR1 SGHNT, CDR2 YYREEE (reference sequence). The CDR3 runs 16 residues. Germline trimming cut 4 bases from V and 0 bases from J; bases unmatched to any gene: 6. The CDR3 sequence is CASSPDRGMYQETQYF. The CDR3 DNA reads as TGTGCCAGCAGCCCGGACAGGGGGATGTACCAAGAGACCCAGTACTTC.

In nucleotides, the CDR3 is TGTGCCAGCAGTGGCAGGGTGCGCAGCACTGAAGCTTTCTTT. This codes for CASSGRVRSTEAFF. The chain carries TRBV2 and TRBJ1-1, with D perhaps TRBD1 (5 bases). V was clipped by 4 bases and J by 4 bases, with 13 bases between them. CDR3 length equals 14 residues. CDR1 and CDR2 (germline): SNHLY, FYNNEI.